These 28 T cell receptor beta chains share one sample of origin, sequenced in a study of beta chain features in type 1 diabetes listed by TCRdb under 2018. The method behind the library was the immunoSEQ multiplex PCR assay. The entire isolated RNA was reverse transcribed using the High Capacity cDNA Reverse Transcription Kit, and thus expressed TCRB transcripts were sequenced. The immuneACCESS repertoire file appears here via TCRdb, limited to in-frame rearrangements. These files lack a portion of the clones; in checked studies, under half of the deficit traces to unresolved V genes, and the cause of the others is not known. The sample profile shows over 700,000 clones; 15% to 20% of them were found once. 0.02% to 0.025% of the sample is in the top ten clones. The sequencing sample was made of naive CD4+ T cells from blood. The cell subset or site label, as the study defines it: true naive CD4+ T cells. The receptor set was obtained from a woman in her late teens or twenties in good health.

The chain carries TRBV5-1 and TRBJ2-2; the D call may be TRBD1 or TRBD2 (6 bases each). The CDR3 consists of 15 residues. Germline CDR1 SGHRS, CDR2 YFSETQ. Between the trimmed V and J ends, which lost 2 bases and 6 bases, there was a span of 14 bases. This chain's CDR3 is CASSFQDYRAGELFF. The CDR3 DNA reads TGCGCCAGCAGCTTCCAGGACTACAGGGCCGGGGAGCTGTTTTTT.

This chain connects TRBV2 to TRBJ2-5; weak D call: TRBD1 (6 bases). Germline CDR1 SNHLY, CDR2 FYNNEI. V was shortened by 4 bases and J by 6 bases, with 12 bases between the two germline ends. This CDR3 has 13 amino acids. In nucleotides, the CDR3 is TGTGCCAGCAGTGTCGGACAGCTCAAGACCCAGTACTTC. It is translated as CASSVGQLKTQYF.

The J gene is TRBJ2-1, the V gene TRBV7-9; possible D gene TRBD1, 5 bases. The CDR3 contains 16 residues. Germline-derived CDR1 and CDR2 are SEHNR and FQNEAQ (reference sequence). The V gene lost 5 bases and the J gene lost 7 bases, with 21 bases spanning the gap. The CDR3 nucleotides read TGTGCCAGCAGCCCTCTGAGGAGCAGGGTCGGGAATGAGCAGTTCTTC. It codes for CASSPLRSRVGNEQFF.

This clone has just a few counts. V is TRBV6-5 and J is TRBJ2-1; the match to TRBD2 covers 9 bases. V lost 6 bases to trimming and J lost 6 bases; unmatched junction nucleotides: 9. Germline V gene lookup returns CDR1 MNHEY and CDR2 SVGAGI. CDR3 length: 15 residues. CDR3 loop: CASRLVGGRANEQFF. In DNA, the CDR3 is TGTGCCAGCAGGTTGGTGGGCGGGAGGGCCAATGAGCAGTTCTTC.

The CDR3 is CASSGYSNEQFF. CDR3 nucleotide sequence: TGTGCCAGCAGTGGGTACAGCAATGAGCAGTTCTTC. The V gene is TRBV6-6, the J gene TRBJ2-1, with D unclear. The CDR3 covers 12 residues. The V gene lost 5 bases and the J gene lost 6 bases, with 8 bases spanning the gap. CDR1 MNHNY and CDR2 SVGAGI come from the germline V gene (reference sequence).

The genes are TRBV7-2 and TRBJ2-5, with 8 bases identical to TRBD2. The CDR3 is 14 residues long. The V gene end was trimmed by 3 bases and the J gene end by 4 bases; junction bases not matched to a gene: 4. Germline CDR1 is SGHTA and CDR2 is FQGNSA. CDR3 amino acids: CASSLGLVLETQYF. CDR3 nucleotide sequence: TGTGCCAGCAGCTTGGGACTAGTTCTAGAGACCCAGTACTTC.

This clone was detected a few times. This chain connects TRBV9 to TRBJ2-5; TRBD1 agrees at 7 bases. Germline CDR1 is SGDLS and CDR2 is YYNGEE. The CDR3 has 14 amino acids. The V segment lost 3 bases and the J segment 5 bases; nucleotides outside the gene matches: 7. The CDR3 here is CASSEQGILETQYF. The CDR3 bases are TGTGCCAGCAGCGAACAGGGGATTTTGGAGACCCAGTACTTC.

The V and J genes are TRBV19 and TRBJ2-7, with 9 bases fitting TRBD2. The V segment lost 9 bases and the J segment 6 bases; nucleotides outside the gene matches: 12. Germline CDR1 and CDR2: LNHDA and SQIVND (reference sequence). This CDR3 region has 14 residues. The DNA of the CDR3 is TGTGCCAGGTCGCGGGAGGGAAAATCATCCGAGCAGTACTTC. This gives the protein CARSREGKSSEQYF. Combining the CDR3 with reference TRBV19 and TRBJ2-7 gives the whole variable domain DGGITQSPKYLFRKEGQNVTLSCEQNLNHDAMYWYRQDPGQGLRLIYYSQIVNDFQKGDIAEGYSVSREKKESFPLTVTSAQKNPTAFYLCARSREGKSSEQYFGPGTRLTVT.

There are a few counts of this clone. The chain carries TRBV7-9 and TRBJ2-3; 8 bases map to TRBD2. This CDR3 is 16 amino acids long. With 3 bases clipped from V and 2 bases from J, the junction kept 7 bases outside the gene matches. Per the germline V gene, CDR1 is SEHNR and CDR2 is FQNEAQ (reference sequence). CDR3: CASSFVSGGNTDTQYF. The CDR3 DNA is TGTGCCAGCAGCTTTGTGAGCGGGGGAAACACAGATACGCAGTATTTT.

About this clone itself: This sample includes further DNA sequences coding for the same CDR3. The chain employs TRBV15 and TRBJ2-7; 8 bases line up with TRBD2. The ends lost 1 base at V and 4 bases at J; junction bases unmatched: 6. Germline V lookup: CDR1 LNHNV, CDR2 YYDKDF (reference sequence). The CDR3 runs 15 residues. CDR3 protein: CATSRGPSGSYEQYF. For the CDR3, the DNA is TGTGCCACCAGCAGAGGACCCAGCGGGAGTTACGAGCAGTACTTC.

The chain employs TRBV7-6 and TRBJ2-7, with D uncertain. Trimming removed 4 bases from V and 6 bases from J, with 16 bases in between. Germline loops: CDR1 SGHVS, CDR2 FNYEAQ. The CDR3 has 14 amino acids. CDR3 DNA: TGTGCCAGCAGCTCCGCCGGCCCCCCGAGCGAGCAGTACTTC. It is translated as CASSSAGPPSEQYF.

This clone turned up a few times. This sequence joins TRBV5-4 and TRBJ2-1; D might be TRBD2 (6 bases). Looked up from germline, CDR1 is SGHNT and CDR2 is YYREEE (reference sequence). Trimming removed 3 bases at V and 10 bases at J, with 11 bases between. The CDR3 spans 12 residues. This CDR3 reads CASSSGSLEQFF. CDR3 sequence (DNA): TGTGCCAGCAGCTCCGGGAGCTTGGAGCAGTTCTTC.

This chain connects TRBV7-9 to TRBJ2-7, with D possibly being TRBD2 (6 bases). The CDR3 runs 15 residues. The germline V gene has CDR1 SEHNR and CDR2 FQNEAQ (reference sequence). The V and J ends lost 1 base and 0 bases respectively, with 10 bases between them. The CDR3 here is CASSLGGDFSYEQYF. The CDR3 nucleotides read TGTGCCAGCAGCTTAGGGGGGGACTTCTCCTACGAGCAGTACTTC.

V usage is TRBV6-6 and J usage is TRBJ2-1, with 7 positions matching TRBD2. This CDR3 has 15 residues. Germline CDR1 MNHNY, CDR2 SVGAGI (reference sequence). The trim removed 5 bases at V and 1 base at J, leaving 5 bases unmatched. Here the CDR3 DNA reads TGTGCCAGCAGTGTTGCGGGAGTGTCCTACAATGAGCAGTTCTTC. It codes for CASSVAGVSYNEQFF.

The CDR3 loop is CASSESIIQHF. In DNA form, the CDR3 reads TGCGCCAGCAGTGAGTCAATCATCCAGCATTTT. This chain connects TRBV10-2 to TRBJ1-5; no reliable D call. Trimming removed 0 bases at V and 12 bases at J, with 6 bases between. Looked up from germline, CDR1 is WSHSY and CDR2 is SAAADI. The CDR3 totals 11 residues.

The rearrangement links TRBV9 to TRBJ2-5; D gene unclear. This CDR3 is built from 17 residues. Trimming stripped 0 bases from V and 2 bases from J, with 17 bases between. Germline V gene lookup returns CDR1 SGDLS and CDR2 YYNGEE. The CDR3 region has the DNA TGTGCCAGCAGCGTAGGGAGAAGCGATCGATATCAAGAGACCCAGTACTTC. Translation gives CASSVGRSDRYQETQYF.

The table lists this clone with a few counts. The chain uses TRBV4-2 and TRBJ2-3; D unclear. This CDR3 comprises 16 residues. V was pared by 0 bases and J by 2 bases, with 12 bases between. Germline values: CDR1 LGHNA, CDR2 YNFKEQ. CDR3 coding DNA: TGTGCCAGCAGCCAAGACCCCGGGTGGGACACAGATACGCAGTATTTT. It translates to CASSQDPGWDTDTQYF.

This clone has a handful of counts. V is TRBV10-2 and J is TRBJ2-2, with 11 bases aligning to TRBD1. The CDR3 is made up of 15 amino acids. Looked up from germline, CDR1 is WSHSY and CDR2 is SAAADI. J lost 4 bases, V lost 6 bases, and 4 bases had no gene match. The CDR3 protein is CASRGQGAGTGELFF. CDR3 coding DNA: TGCGCCAGCAGAGGACAGGGGGCAGGCACCGGGGAGCTGTTTTTT.

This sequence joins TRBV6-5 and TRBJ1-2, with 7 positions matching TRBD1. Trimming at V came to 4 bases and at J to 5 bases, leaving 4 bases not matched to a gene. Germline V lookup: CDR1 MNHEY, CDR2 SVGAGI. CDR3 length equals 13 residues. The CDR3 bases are TGTGCCAGCAGTTTGACAGGGAAGTATGGCTACACCTTC. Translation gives CASSLTGKYGYTF.

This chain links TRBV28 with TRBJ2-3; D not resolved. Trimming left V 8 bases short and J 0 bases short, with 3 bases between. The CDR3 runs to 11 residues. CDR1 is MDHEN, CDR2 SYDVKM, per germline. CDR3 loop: CASFSTDTQYF. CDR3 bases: TGTGCCAGCTTTAGCACAGATACGCAGTATTTT. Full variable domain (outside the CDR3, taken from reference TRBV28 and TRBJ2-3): DVKVTQSSRYLVKRTGEKVFLECVQDMDHENMFWYRQDPGLGLRLIYFSYDVKMKEKGDIPEGYSVSREKKERFSLILESASTNQTSMYLCASFSTDTQYFGPGTRLTVL.

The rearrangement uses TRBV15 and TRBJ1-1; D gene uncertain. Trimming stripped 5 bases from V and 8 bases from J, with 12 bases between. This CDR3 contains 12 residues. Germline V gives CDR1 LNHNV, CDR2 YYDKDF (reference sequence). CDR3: CATSAHRGEAFF. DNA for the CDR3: TGTGCCACCAGCGCCCATCGAGGAGAAGCTTTCTTT. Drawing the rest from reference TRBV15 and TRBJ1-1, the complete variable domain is DAMVIQNPRYQVTQFGKPVTLSCSQTLNHNVMYWYQQKSSQAPKLLFHYYDKDFNNEADTPDNFQSRRPNTSFCFLDIRSPGLGDTAMYLCATSAHRGEAFFGQGTRLTVV.

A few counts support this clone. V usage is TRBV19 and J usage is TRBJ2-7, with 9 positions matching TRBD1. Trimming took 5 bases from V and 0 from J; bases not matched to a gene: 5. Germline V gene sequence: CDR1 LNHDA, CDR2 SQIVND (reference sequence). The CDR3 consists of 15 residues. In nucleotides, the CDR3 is TGTGCCAGTAGTTTGAAGACAGGGGGCTCCTACGAGCAGTACTTC. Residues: CASSLKTGGSYEQYF.

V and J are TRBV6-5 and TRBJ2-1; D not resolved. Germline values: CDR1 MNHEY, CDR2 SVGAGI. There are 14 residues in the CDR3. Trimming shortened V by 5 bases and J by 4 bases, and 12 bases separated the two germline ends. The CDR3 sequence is CASSEIVGYNEQFF. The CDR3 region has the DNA TGTGCCAGCAGTGAAATAGTAGGGTACAATGAGCAGTTCTTC.

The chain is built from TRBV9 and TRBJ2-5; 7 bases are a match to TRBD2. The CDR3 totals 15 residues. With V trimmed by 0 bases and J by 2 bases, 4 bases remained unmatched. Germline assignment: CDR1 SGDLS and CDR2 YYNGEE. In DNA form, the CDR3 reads TGTGCCAGCAGCGTAGGGACTAGTAGGCAAGAGACCCAGTACTTC. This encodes CASSVGTSRQETQYF.

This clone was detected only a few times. The CDR3 DNA reads as TGTGCCAGCAGTTTAGGGGTGACGGCCAAAAACATTCAGTACTTC. It codes for CASSLGVTAKNIQYF. The J gene is TRBJ2-4, the V gene TRBV28; D gene unclear. CDR3 length: 15 amino acids. V was cut by 2 bases and J by 1 base, with 9 bases left in between. Per germline, CDR1 MDHEN and CDR2 SYDVKM. The full variable domain, with the rest looked up from reference TRBV28 and TRBJ2-4, is DVKVTQSSRYLVKRTGEKVFLECVQDMDHENMFWYRQDPGLGLRLIYFSYDVKMKEKGDIPEGYSVSREKKERFSLILESASTNQTSMYLCASSLGVTAKNIQYFGAGTRLSVL.

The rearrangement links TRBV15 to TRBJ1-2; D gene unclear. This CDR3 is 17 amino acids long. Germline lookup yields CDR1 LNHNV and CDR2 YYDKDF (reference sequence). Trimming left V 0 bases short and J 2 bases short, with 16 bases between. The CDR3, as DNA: TGTGCCACCAGCAGAGATTTCCCCGCCGGCAGAAACTATGGCTACACCTTC. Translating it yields CATSRDFPAGRNYGYTF.

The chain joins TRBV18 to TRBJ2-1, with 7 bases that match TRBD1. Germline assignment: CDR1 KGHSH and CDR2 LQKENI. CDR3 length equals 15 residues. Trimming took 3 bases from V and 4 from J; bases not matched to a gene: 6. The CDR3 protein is CASSPSLTGYNEQFF. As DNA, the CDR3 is TGTGCCAGCTCACCCTCCTTGACAGGGTACAATGAGCAGTTCTTC.

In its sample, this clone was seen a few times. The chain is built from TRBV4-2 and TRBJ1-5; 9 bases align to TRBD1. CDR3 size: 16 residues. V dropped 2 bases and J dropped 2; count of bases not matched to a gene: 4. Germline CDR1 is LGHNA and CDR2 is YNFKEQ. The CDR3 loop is CASSQKDRGRNQPQHF. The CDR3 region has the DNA TGTGCCAGCAGCCAAAAGGACAGGGGACGCAATCAGCCCCAGCATTTT.